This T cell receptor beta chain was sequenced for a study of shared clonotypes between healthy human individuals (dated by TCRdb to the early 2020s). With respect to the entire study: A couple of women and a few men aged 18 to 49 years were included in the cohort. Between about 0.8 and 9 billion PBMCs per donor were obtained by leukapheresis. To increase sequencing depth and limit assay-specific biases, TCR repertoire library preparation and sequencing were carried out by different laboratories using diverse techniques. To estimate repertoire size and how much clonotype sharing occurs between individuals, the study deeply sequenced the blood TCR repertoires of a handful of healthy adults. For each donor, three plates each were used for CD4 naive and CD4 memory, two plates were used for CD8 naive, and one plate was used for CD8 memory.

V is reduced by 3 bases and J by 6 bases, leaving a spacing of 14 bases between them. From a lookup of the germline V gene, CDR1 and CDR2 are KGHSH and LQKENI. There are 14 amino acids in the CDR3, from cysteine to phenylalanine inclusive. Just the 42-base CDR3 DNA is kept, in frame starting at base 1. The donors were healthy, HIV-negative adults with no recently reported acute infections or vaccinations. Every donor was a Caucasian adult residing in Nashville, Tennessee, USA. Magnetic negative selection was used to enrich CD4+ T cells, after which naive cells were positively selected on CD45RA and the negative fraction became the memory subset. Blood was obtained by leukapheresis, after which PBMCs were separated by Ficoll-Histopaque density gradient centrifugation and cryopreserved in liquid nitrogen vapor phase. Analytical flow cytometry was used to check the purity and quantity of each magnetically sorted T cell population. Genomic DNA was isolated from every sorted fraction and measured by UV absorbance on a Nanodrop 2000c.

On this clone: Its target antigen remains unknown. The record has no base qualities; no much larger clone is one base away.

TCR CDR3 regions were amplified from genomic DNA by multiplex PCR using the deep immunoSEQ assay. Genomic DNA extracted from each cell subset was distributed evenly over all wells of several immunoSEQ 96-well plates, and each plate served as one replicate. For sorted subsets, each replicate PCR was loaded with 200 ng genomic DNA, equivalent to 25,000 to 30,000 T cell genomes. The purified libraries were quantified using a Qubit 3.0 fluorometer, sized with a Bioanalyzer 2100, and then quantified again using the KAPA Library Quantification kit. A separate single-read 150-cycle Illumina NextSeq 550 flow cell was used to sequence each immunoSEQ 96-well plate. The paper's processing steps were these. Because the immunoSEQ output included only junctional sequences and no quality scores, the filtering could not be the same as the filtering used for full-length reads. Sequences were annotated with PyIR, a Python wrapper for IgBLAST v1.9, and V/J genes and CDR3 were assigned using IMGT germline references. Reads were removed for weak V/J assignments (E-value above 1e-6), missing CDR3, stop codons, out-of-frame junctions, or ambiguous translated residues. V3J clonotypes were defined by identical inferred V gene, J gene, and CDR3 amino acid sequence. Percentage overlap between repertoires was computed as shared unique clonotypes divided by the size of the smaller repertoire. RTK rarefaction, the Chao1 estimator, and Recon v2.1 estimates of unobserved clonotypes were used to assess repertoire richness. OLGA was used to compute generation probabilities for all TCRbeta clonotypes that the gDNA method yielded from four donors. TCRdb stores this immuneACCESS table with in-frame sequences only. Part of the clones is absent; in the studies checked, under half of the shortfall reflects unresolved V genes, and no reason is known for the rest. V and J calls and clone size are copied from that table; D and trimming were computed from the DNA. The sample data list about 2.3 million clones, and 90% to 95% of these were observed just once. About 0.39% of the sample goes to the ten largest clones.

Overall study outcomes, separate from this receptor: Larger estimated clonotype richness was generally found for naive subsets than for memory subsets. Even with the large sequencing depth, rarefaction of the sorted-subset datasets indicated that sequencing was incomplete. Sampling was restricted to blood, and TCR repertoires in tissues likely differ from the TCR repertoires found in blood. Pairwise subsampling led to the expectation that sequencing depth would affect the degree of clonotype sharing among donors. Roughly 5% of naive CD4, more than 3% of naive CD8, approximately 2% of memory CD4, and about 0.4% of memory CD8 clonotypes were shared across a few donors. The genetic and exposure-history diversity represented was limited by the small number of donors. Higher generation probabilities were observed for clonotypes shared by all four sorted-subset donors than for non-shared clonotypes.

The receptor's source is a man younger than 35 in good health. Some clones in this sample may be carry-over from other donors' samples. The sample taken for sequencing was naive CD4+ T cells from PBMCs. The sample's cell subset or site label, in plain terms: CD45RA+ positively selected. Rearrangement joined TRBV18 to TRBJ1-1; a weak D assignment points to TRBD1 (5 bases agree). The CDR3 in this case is CASSPDFMGAEAFF. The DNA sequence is TGTGCCAGCTCACCCGACTTCATGGGGGCTGAAGCTTTCTTT.